What follows is one TCR beta chain and its context. These data come from a study of T cell responses to AZD1222 COVID-19 vaccine. Sequencing used immunoSEQ multiplex PCR; TCRdb keeps in-frame clones, though not all of them. The repertoire consists of roughly 180,000 clones, with more than 85% occurring once and the leading ten covering roughly 1.7%. The sequences come from peripheral blood, collected 28 days after the second AZD1222 dose. The clonotype originates from an adult who received the AZD1222 COVID-19 vaccine.

CDR3 in amino acids: CASSLGASLEYEQYF. DNA for the CDR3: TGCGCCAGCAGCTTGGGGGCTAGCCTAGAATACGAGCAGTACTTC. This chain connects TRBV5-1 to TRBJ2-7, with D possibly matching TRBD2 (5 bases). V was trimmed by 0 bases and J by 4 bases, leaving 14 bases between them. Germline values: CDR1 SGHRS, CDR2 YFSETQ. This CDR3 is 15 amino acids long.